A single sample gave rise to the 2 T cell receptor beta chains below, sequenced in a study of blood T cell repertoires in COVID-19. Measured with immunoSEQ multiplex PCR; TCRdb has only the in-frame clones, and not every one. Of about 260,000 clones in the sample, 84% are singletons; the top ten hold about 1.5%. The sample taken for sequencing was peripheral blood. The receptors derive from a woman in her 40s who had recovered from COVID-19.

This chain uses TRBV7-8 with TRBJ2-7; D not resolved. The V end lost 5 bases, the J end lost 2 bases, and 7 bases lay between the germline ends. Germline V lookup: CDR1 SGHVS, CDR2 FQNEAQ. There are 12 residues in the CDR3. CDR3 nucleotide sequence: TGTGCCAGCAGCCCATCCCCCTACGAGCAGTACTTC. Translation gives CASSPSPYEQYF.

V and J are TRBV15 and TRBJ2-5; the match to TRBD2 covers 11 bases. Germline V lookup: CDR1 LNHNV, CDR2 YYDKDF (reference sequence). The V segment lost 3 bases and the J segment 2 bases; nucleotides outside the gene matches: 2. CDR3 length: 15 amino acids. The CDR3 loop reads CATSSPSGGQETQYF. In DNA, the CDR3 is TGTGCCACCAGCAGCCCTAGCGGGGGGCAAGAGACCCAGTACTTC.